These 10 T cell receptor beta chains originate from one sample sequenced in a study of read filtering for tumor transcriptome and immune sequencing. The library was built from roughly 400 ng RNA with molecular barcoded adaptors for alpha/delta and beta/gamma chains. TCRdb fed the reads into MiXCR, producing one record per CDR3 protein. Altogether over 35,000 distinct CDR3 sequences are present, 10% to 15% being singletons, with the ten largest covering 30% to 45%. Sequencing was carried out using a population of CD138-negative cells sorted from bone marrow. These receptors were obtained from a donor aged 40 or over with multiple myeloma.

This clonotype was seen many times. This chain connects TRBV9 to TRBJ2-1, with D unclear. Deletions cut 4 bases from V and 5 bases from J, with 16 bases between. The length of the CDR3 is 15 residues. Per germline, CDR1 SGDLS and CDR2 YYNGEE. This CDR3 reads CASSITERIDNEQFF. The CDR3 DNA follows: TGTGCCAGCAGCATTACAGAGAGGATTGACAATGAGCAGTTCTTC.

This clonotype was counted ten times or more. V gene TRBV7-3 combines with J gene TRBJ1-4; D is unclear. The germline V gene encodes CDR1 SGHTA and CDR2 FQGTGA. This CDR3 is built from 11 residues. Trimming cost V 5 bases and J 14 bases, with 12 bases left between them. The CDR3 protein is CASSQAGRLFF. CDR3 coding DNA: TGTGCCAGCAGCCAGGCCGGGAGGCTGTTTTTT.

This clonotype was counted at least ten times. The chain combines TRBV28 with TRBJ1-2; D is unclear. Trimming shortened V by 3 bases and J by 9 bases, and 14 bases separated the two germline ends. The CDR3 has 13 amino acids. Germline lookup yields CDR1 MDHEN and CDR2 SYDVKM. In DNA form, the CDR3 reads TGTGCCAGCAGTTTCGTGCAGCGGAGGAGCTACACCTTC. This translates into CASSFVQRRSYTF.

The CDR3 bases are TGTGCCGGCGCTAGGGCCCGCCAAGAGACCCAGTACTTC. Protein: CAGARARQETQYF. The chain is built from TRBV12-3 or TRBV12-4 and TRBJ2-5; D is ambiguous. The length of the CDR3 is 13 residues. V lost 11 bases and J lost 1, with 14 bases in between.

For this clonotype: A much larger clone is a single base away; this may be a read error. This chain connects TRBV3-1 to TRBJ1-2; 7 positions agree with TRBD1. The CDR3 is made up of 15 amino acids. J lost 4 bases, V lost 4 bases, and 9 bases had no gene match. Germline CDR1 is LGHDT and CDR2 is YNNKEL (reference sequence). DNA of the CDR3: TGTGCCAGCAGCCCCGAAACCGGGACAGCCTATGGCTACACCTTC. Translation: CASSPETGTAYGYTF.

This clonotype was seen at least ten times. The chain combines TRBV7-9 with TRBJ1-1, with 9 bases that match TRBD1. CDR3 length: 14 amino acids. Germline trimming cut 4 bases from V and 6 bases from J; bases unmatched to any gene: 6. Germline values: CDR1 SEHNR, CDR2 FQNEAQ (reference sequence). CDR3 coding DNA: TGTGCCAGCAGCTCACCGGGACAGGGCGCTGAAGCTTTCTTT. This codes for CASSSPGQGAEAFF. Together with reference TRBV7-9 and TRBJ1-1, the CDR3 gives the full variable domain: DTGVSQNPRHKITKRGQNVTFRCDPISEHNRLYWYRQTLGQGPEFLTYFQNEAQLEKSRLLSDRFSAERPKGSFSTLEIQRTEQGDSAMYLCASSSPGQGAEAFFGQGTRLTVV.

This clonotype was detected many times. This rearrangement joins TRBV20-1 to TRBJ2-5; D ambiguous. CDR1 is DFQATT and CDR2 is SNEGSKA in the germline V gene (reference sequence). V dropped 6 bases and J dropped 5 bases, with 10 bases sitting between them. The CDR3 has 11 amino acids. The chain's CDR3 is CSAQTSETQYF. The CDR3 DNA is TGCAGTGCCCAGACTTCGGAGACCCAGTACTTC.

This clonotype was observed a few times. The J gene is TRBJ2-2, the V gene TRBV7-3, with TRBD1 as a possible D gene (6 bases). Germline lookup yields CDR1 SGHTA and CDR2 FQGTGA. This CDR3 has 13 residues. The V and J ends lost 5 bases and 6 bases respectively, with 10 bases between them. Here the CDR3 DNA reads TGTGCCAGCAGCCTCGCAGGGGCCGGGGAGCTGTTTTTT. Protein product: CASSLAGAGELFF.

This clonotype was seen ten or more times. V is TRBV19 and J is TRBJ2-1; the D is unclear. V was pared by 3 bases and J by 0 bases, with 9 bases between. This CDR3 spans 15 amino acids. Germline V lookup: CDR1 LNHDA, CDR2 SQIVND (reference sequence). The CDR3 sequence: CASSILAASYNEQFF. CDR3 in DNA: TGTGCCAGTAGTATCTTGGCGGCCTCCTACAATGAGCAGTTCTTC.

This clonotype came up a few times. V gene TRBV4-1 combines with J gene TRBJ2-2; D might be TRBD1 (6 bases). CDR3 length: 14 residues. Germline CDR1 and CDR2: MGHRA and YSYEKL. Trimming removed 4 bases from V and 6 bases from J, with 12 bases in between. The CDR3 spells CASSLQGQSGELFF. In DNA form, the CDR3 reads TGCGCCAGCAGCCTTCAGGGGCAGTCCGGGGAGCTGTTTTTT.